The subject of this entry is one TCR beta chain. Its matching antigen is unknown. CDR1 and CDR2 (germline): LNHDA, SQIVND (reference sequence). V lost 4 bases, J lost 3 bases, and 4 bases stayed unmatched. There are 14 residues in the CDR3. One heparinised draw of blood, averaging roughly 110 mL, came from each donor. This record belongs to a study of beta chain features in type 1 diabetes. Expressed TCRB transcripts were sequenced because the entire RNA isolate underwent reverse transcription. About 3.57 million reads per sample were averaged for naive, central memory and regulatory samples. Measured with immunoSEQ multiplex PCR; TCRdb has only the in-frame clones, and not every one. The sample has fewer than 200,000 clones, roughly 8.1% seen once. Study observations and caveats: Researchers report that Type 1 diabetes patients had moderately but significantly shorter TCRB CDR3s across all four CD4+ subsets.

The sample comprised central memory CD4+ T cells from blood. The TCR sequence derives from a man younger than 30 in good health. V and J are TRBV19 and TRBJ1-2, with TRBD1 identical over 8 bases. The CDR3 bases are TGTGCCAGTAGTAACGGACAGGGCTACTATGGCTACACCTTC. It encodes CASSNGQGYYGYTF.